Listed below are T cell receptor beta chains from one sample, sequenced in a study of blood T cell repertoires in COVID-19. Assay used: immunoSEQ multiplex PCR; TCRdb lists only in-frame clones, some missing. This table holds about 21,000 clones, roughly 89% found once. The material sequenced was peripheral blood. The receptors come from a man in his 70s with active COVID-19. CDR3s leave out the opening cysteine and the closing phenylalanine or tryptophan.

cdr3_aa | j_call | v_call
ASSLAQGGLNTEAS | TRBJ1-1 | TRBV5-5
ASSITGIEKLF | TRBJ1-4 | TRBV19
SARTGGGYGYT | TRBJ1-2 | TRBV29-1
ASSRTSGRSAYNEQF | TRBJ2-1 | TRBV7-2
ASSPGASVSNEQF | TRBJ2-1 | TRBV5-1
ASSPRTARTSGANVLT | TRBJ2-6 | TRBV18
ASSSDRDKSFNYGYT | TRBJ1-2 | TRBV7-2
ASSLQGAGETQY | TRBJ2-5 | TRBV27
SVDKEGSGYGYT | TRBJ1-2 | TRBV29-1
ATRFSGGDTGELF | TRBJ2-2 | TRBV15
ASTPGLAGVQETQY | TRBJ2-5 | TRBV5-4
ASSYLLAGADNEQF | TRBJ2-1 | TRBV11-3
ASSEGQGVGVTGELF | TRBJ2-2 | TRBV10-2
ASSPQTNYGYT | TRBJ1-2 | TRBV19
ASSLAGQSPYSNQPQH | TRBJ1-5 | TRBV5-6
SVLGQGTEEQY | TRBJ2-7 | TRBV29-1
AISDSGDYGYT | TRBJ1-2 | TRBV10-3
ASSYRGGTEAF | TRBJ1-1 | TRBV6-2/TRBV6-3
ASSATQGMNTEAF | TRBJ1-1 | TRBV7-9
ASSPNEGTSGGANTQY | TRBJ2-3 | TRBV25-1
ASSFPGLAQNEQF | TRBJ2-1 | TRBV27
SVGGGPNYGYT | TRBJ1-2 | TRBV29-1